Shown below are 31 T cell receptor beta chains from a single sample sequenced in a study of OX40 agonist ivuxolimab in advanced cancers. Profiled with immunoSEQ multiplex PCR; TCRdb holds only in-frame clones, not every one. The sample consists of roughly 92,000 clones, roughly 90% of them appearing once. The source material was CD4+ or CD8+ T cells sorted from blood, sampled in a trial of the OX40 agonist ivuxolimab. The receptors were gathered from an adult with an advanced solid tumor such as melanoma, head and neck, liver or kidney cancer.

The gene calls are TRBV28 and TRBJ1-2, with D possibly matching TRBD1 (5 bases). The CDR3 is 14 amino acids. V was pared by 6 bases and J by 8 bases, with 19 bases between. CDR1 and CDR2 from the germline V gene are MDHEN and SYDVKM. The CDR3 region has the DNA TGTGCCAGCAGGGAGGGACGTTCCGCGCGGGGCTACACCTTC. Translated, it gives CASREGRSARGYTF.

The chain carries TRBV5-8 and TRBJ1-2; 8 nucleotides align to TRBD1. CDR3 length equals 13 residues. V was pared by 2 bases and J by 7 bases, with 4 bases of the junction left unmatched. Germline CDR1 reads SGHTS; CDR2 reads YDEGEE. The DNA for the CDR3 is TGTGCCAGCAGCTTCGACAGGGGAACTGGCTACACCTTC. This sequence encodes CASSFDRGTGYTF. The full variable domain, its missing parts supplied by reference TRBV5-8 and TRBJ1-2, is EAGVTQSPTHLIKTRGQQATLRCSPISGHTSVYWYQQALGLGLQFLLWYDEGEERNRGNFPPRFSGRQFPNYSSELNVNALELEDSALYLCASSFDRGTGYTFGSGTRLTVV.

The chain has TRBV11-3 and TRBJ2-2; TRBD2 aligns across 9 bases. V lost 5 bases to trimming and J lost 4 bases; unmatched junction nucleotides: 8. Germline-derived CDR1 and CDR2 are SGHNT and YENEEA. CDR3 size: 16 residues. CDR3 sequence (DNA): TGTGCCAGCAGCCTTTTAGCGGGGGCCTTCACCGGGGAGCTGTTTTTT. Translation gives CASSLLAGAFTGELFF.

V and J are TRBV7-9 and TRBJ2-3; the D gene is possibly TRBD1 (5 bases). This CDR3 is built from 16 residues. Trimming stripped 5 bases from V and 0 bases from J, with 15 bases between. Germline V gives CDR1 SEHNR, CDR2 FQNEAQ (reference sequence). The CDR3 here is CASSLTTRGSTDTQYF. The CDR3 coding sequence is TGTGCCAGCAGCCTGACGACAAGGGGAAGCACAGATACGCAGTATTTT.

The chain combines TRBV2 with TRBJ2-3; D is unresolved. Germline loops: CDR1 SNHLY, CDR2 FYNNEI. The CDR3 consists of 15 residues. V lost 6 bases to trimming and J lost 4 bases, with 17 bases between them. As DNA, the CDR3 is TGTGCCAGCAGGGCTGACCCCGGCCCAGCAGATACGCAGTATTTT. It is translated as CASRADPGPADTQYF.

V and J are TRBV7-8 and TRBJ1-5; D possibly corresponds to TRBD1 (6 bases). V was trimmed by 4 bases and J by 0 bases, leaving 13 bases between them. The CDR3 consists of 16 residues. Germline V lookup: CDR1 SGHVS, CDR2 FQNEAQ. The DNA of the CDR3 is TGTGCCAGCAGCTCACAGACAGGATCTAGCAATCAGCCCCAGCATTTT. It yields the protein CASSSQTGSSNQPQHF.

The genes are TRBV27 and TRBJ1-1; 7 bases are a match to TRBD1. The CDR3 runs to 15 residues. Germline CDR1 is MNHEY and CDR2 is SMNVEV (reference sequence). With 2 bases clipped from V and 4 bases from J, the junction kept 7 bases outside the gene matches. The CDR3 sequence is CASSLTGQAGTEAFF. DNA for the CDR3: TGTGCCAGCAGTTTAACCGGACAGGCCGGCACTGAAGCTTTCTTT.

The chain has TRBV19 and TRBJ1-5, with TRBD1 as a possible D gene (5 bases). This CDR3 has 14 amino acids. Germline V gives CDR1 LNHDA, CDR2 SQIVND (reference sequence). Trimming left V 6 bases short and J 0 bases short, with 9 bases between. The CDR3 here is CASRGGPSNQPQHF. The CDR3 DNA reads TGTGCCAGTAGGGGGGGACCTAGCAATCAGCCCCAGCATTTT.

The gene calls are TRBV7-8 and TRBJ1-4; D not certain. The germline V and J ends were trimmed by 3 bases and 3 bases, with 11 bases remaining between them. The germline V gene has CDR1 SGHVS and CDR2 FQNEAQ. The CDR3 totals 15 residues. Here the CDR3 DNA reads TGTGCCAGCAGCTTCCGTGAGGGCTCTAATGAAAAACTGTTTTTT. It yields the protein CASSFREGSNEKLFF.

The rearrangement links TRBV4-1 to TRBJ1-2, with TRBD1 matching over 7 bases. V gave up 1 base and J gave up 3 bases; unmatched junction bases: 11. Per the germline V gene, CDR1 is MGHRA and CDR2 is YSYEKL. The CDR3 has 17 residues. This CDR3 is CASSQVLRRDSHYGYTF. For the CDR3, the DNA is TGCGCCAGCAGCCAAGTCCTCCGACGGGACAGCCACTATGGCTACACCTTC.

CDR3 region: CASSQDRWTRSSYEQYF. DNA of the CDR3: TGCGCCAGCAGCCAAGATCGTTGGACCCGCAGCTCCTACGAGCAGTACTTC. This rearrangement joins TRBV4-1 to TRBJ2-7; unclear D gene. The CDR3 consists of 17 residues. Germline V gives CDR1 MGHRA, CDR2 YSYEKL. Trimming took off 0 bases at V and 0 bases at J, with 15 bases between the two ends.

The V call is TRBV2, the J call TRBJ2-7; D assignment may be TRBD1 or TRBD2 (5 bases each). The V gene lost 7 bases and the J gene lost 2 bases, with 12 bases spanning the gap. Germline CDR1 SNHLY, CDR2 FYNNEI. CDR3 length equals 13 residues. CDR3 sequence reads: CASTGSIAYEQYF. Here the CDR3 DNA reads TGTGCCAGCACAGGGAGCATCGCCTACGAGCAGTACTTC.

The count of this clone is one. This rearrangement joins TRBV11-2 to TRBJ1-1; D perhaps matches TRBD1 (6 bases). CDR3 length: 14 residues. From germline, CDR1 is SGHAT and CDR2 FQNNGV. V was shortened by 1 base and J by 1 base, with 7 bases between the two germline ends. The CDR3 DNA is TGTGCCAGCAGCTTAGCGGGACAGAACACTGAAGCTTTCTTT. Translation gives CASSLAGQNTEAFF.

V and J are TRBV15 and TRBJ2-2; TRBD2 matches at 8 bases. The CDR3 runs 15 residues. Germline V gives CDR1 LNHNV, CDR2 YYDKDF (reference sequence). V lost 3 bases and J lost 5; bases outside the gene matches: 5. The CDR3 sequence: CATSSMSGSTGELFF. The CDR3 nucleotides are TGTGCCACCAGCAGTATGAGCGGGAGTACCGGGGAGCTGTTTTTT. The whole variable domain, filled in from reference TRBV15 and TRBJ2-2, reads DAMVIQNPRYQVTQFGKPVTLSCSQTLNHNVMYWYQQKSSQAPKLLFHYYDKDFNNEADTPDNFQSRRPNTSFCFLDIRSPGLGDTAMYLCATSSMSGSTGELFFGEGSRLTVL.

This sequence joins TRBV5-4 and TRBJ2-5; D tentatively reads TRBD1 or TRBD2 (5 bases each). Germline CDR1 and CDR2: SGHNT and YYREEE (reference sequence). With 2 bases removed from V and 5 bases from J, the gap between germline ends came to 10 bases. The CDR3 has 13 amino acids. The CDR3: CASSFVGDETQYF. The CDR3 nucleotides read TGTGCCAGCAGCTTCGTCGGGGACGAGACCCAGTACTTC.

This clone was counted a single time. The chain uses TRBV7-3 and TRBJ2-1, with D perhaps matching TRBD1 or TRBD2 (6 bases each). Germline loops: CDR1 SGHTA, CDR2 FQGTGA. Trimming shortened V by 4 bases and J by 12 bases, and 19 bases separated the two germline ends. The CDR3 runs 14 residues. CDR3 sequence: CASSSTGSGGGQFF. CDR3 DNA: TGTGCCAGCAGCTCAACAGGGTCCGGAGGGGGGCAGTTCTTC.

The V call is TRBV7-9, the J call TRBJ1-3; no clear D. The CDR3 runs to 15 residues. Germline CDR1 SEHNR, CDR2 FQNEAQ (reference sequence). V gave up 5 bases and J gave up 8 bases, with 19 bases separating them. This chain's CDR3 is CASSHRTLLRDTIYF. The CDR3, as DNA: TGTGCCAGCAGCCACCGGACCCTACTCCGGGACACCATATATTTT.

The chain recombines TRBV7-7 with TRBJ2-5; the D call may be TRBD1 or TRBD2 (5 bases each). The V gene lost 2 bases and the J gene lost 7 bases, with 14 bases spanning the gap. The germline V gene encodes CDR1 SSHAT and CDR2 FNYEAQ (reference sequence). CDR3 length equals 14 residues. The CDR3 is CASSLRPRDATQYF. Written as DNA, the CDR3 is TGTGCCAGCAGCTTACGTCCCAGGGACGCGACCCAGTACTTC.

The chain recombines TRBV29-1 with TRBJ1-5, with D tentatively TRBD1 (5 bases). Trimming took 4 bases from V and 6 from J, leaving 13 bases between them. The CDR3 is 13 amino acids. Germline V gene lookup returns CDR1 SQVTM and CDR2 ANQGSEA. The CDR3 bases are TGCAGCGTTGTGCTAAGGGGTTCTCAGCCCCAGCATTTT. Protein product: CSVVLRGSQPQHF.

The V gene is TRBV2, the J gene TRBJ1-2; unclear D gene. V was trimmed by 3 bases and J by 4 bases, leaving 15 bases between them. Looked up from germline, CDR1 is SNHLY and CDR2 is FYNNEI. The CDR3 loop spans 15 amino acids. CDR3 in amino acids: CASSERTGAGYGYTF. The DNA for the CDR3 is TGTGCCAGCAGTGAGCGGACGGGAGCCGGCTATGGCTACACCTTC.

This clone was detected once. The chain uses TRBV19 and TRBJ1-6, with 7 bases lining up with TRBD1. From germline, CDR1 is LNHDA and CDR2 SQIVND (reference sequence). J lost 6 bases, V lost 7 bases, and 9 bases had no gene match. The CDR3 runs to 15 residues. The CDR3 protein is CASTPDRAGNSPLHF. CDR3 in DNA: TGTGCCAGTACCCCAGACAGGGCGGGTAATTCACCCCTCCACTTT.

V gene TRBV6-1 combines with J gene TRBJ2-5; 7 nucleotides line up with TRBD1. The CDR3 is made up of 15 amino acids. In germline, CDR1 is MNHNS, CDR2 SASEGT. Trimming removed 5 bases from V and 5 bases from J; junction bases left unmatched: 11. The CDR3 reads CASSNGQARVETQYF. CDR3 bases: TGTGCCAGCAGTAATGGACAGGCAAGGGTGGAGACCCAGTACTTC.

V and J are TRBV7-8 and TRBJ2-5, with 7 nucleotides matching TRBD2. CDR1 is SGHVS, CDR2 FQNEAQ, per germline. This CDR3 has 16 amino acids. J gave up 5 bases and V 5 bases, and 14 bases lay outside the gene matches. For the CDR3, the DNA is TGTGCCAGCAGCCCCAGTACACGGGGGGTTCGGGAGACCCAGTACTTC. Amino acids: CASSPSTRGVRETQYF.

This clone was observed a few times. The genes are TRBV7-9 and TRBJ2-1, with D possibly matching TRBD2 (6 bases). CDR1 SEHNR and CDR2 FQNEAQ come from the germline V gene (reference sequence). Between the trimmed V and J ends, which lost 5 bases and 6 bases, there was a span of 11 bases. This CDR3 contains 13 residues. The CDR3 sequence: CASSLGGSNEQFF. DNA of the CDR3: TGTGCCAGCAGCCTTGGGGGGAGCAATGAGCAGTTCTTC.

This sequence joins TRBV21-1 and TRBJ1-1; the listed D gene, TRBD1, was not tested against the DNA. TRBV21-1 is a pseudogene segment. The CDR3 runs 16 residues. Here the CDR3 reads CASSDQTGWWGTEAFF. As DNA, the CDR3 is TGTGCCAGCAGCGATCAGACAGGGTGGTGGGGCACTGAAGCTTTCTTT.

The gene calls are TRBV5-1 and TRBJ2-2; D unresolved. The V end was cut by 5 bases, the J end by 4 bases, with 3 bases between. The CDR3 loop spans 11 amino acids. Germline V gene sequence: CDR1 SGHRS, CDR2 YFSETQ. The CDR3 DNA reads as TGCGCCAGCAGTACCACCGGGGAGCTGTTTTTT. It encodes CASSTTGELFF. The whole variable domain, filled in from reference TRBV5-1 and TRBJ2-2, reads KAGVTQTPRYLIKTRGQQVTLSCSPISGHRSVSWYQQTPGQGLQFLFEYFSETQRNKGNFPGRFSGRQFSNSRSEMNVSTLELGDSALYLCASSTTGELFFGEGSRLTVL.

CDR3 coding DNA: TGTGGTCTCAGGGTGTCGAACACCGGGGAGCTGTTTTTT. Translating gives CGLRVSNTGELFF. The chain combines TRBV6-1 with TRBJ2-2, with D perhaps matching TRBD1 (5 bases). Germline-derived CDR1 and CDR2 are MNHNS and SASEGT. The CDR3 has 13 amino acids.

CDR3 protein: CASSREGKRTYEQYF. The CDR3 DNA reads TGTGCCAGCAGCCGAGAGGGCAAGAGAACCTACGAGCAGTACTTC. V gene TRBV5-4 combines with J gene TRBJ2-7, with D possibly being TRBD2 (5 bases). Trimming stripped 4 bases from V and 2 bases from J, with 16 bases between. CDR3 length: 15 residues. The germline V gene has CDR1 SGHNT and CDR2 YYREEE (reference sequence).

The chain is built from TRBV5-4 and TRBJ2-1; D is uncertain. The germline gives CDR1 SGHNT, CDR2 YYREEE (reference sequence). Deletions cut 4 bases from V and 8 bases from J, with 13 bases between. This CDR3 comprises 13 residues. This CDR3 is CASSPRWSDEQFF. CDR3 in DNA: TGTGCCAGCAGCCCCCGGTGGTCGGATGAGCAGTTCTTC. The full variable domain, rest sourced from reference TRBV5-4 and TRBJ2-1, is ETGVTQSPTHLIKTRGQQVTLRCSSQSGHNTVSWYQQALGQGPQFIFQYYREEENGRGNFPPRFSGLQFPNYSSELNVNALELDDSALYLCASSPRWSDEQFFGPGTRLTVL.

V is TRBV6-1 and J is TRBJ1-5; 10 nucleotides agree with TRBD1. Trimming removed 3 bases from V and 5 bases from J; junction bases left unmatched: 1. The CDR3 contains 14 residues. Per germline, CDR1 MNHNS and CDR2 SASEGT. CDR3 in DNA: TGTGCCAGCAGTGAGGGGACAGGGGATCAGCCCCAGCATTTT. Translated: CASSEGTGDQPQHF.

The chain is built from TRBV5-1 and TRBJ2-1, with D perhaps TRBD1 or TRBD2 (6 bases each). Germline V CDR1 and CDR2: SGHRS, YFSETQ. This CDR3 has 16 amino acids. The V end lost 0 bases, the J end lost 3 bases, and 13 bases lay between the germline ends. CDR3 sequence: CASSLARGVGYNEQFF. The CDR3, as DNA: TGCGCCAGCAGCTTGGCAAGGGGGGTGGGCTACAATGAGCAGTTCTTC.